These 16 T cell receptor beta chains originate from one sample sequenced in a study of T cell clonality in common variable immunodeficiency. Profiling relied on immunoSEQ multiplex PCR, and the TCRdb table lists in-frame clones only, not all of them. The sample was found to contain over 40,000 clones, and every one recurs. Sequencing was performed on peripheral blood mononuclear cells. Every receptor here comes from a person aged 18 to 70 in good health.

Many counts were recorded for this clone. The read gets to within 3 residues of the CDR3 end, and the germline J gene fills in the rest. The chain combines TRBV20-1 with TRBJ2-5; 8 positions match TRBD2. The CDR3 covers 14 residues. V shed 3 bases, J shed 5 bases, and the junction held 8 bases outside the gene matches. Germline CDR1 and CDR2: DFQATT and SNEGSKA (reference sequence). Incomplete CDR3 DNA: TGCAGTGCTAGTTACAGCGGGGGCCTCGAGACC. Amino acid sequence: CSASYSGGLET. The whole CDR3 sequence reads CSASYSGGLETQYF.

This clone was seen more than once but under ten times. This likely stems from a read error, as it lies one base from a far larger clone. The CDR3 goes on 3 residues after the read ends, and that part is filled in from the germline J gene. The chain carries TRBV6-2 or TRBV6-3 and TRBJ2-7, with 13 bases lining up with TRBD2. Per germline, CDR1 MNHEY and CDR2 SVGEGT. This CDR3 comprises 15 residues. The CDR3: CVSSYSTSGGYEQYF. CDR3 DNA, as far as it was read: TGTGTCAGCAGTTACTCGACTAGCGGGGGGTACGAG.

This clone has at least ten counts. The read falls 3 residues short of the CDR3 end, and the missing part is taken from the germline J gene. This chain uses TRBV9 with TRBJ1-1; 8 positions agree with TRBD1. The CDR3 sequence is 16 residues long. CDR1 and CDR2 (germline): SGDLS, YYNGEE. V lost 3 bases, J lost 4 bases, and 11 bases stayed unmatched. CDR3 bases read: TGTGCCAGCAGCGCGGCAGGGGGCCGGTTCATCACTGAA. Encoded protein: CASSAAGGRFITE. In full, the CDR3 is CASSAAGGRFITEAFF.

Many counts were recorded for this clone. The observed sequence ends 3 residues before the CDR3 terminus, with the missing tail filled in from the germline J gene. V usage is TRBV2 and J usage is TRBJ2-3; no clear D. The CDR3 is 12 residues long. The germline V gene has CDR1 SNHLY and CDR2 FYNNEI. V gave up 8 bases and J gave up 5 bases, with 11 bases separating them. Incomplete CDR3 DNA: TGTGCCAGCGGTTCCCTAGGAGATACG. Encoded protein: CASGSLGDT. The whole CDR3 region reads CASGSLGDTQYF.

This clone was found a few times. The CDR3 is cut off 3 residues early in the read; its end comes from the germline J gene. V usage is TRBV20-1 and J usage is TRBJ2-7; maybe TRBD2 (6 bases). V was clipped by 1 base and J by 2 bases, with 12 bases between them. This CDR3 spans 14 amino acids. Germline V lookup: CDR1 DFQATT, CDR2 SNEGSKA (reference sequence). This CDR3 reads CSARGGLVAYEQYF. CDR3 bases read: TGCAGTGCTAGAGGGGGACTGGTGGCCTACGAG.

In this sample, this clone turned up many times. The sequenced fragment ends 3 residues before the CDR3 boundary, so the rest is inferred from the germline J gene. This chain connects TRBV10-1 to TRBJ2-1; 9 bases align to TRBD2. This CDR3 is built from 16 residues. With 0 bases clipped from V and 6 bases from J, the junction kept 6 bases outside the gene matches. Germline V CDR1 and CDR2: WNHNN, SYGVQD (reference sequence). The CDR3 region is CASSESRGGGGNEQFF. CDR3 DNA (partial): TGCGCCAGCAGTGAGTCACGAGGCGGGGGGGGCAATGAG.

With respect to this clone: The read stops 3 residues short of the end of the CDR3; the missing end is completed from the germline J gene. The gene calls are TRBV23-1 and TRBJ1-2; D remains unclear. TRBV23-1 is treated as an ORF (open reading frame) with a function not yet certain. This CDR3 comprises 14 residues. The V gene lost 4 bases and the J gene lost 3 bases, with 12 bases spanning the gap. The CDR3 reads CASSPAADYYGYTF. Partial CDR3 DNA: TGCGCCAGCAGTCCAGCGGCAGATTACTATGGC.

This clone has ten or more counts. The read is 3 residues too short to cover the CDR3 end, so that end is filled in from the germline J gene. V and J are TRBV18 and TRBJ2-3; 13 bases are a match to TRBD2. CDR1 KGHSH and CDR2 LQKENI come from the germline V gene. J was trimmed by 7 bases and V by 2 bases; bases with no gene match: 18. The CDR3 is 20 amino acids. CDR3 sequence reads: CASSPSGTSGVKTSTNTQYF. Incomplete CDR3 DNA: TGTGCCAGCTCACCATCTGGGACTAGCGGGGTGAAAACTAGCACGAATACG.

This clone appeared many times. The CDR3 reads CASSAEGGPSGSLFF. The CDR3 bases that were read are TGCGCCAGCAGCGCCGAGGGGGGGCCGTCGGGCTCA. The gene calls are TRBV5-1 and TRBJ1-4; D might be TRBD1 (6 bases). With the read ending 3 residues before the CDR3 end, the germline J gene is used to fill in that end. Germline V gene lookup returns CDR1 SGHRS and CDR2 YFSETQ. The CDR3 totals 15 residues.

This clone has ten or more counts. The CDR3 end falls 3 residues outside the read, so it is completed with the germline J gene. This chain uses TRBV7-2 with TRBJ2-1, with D possibly matching TRBD2 (6 bases). This CDR3 has 14 amino acids. Germline CDR1 is SGHTA and CDR2 is FQGNSA. V dropped 1 base and J dropped 4 bases, with 8 bases sitting between them. The CDR3 sequence is CASSLELAYNEQFF. Incomplete CDR3 DNA: TGTGCCAGCAGCTTAGAACTAGCATACAATGAG.

The table lists this clone with many counts. Read coverage stops 3 residues before the CDR3 terminus; the germline J gene supplies the remainder. V usage is TRBV5-1 and J usage is TRBJ1-1; 9 bases are shared with TRBD1. Germline CDR1 is SGHRS and CDR2 is YFSETQ. This CDR3 spans 16 amino acids. J lost 3 bases, V lost 0 bases, and 6 bases had no gene match. CDR3 DNA, as far as it was read: TGCGCCAGCAGCTTGGGTACAGGGGGCCTGTACACTGAA. Translated, it gives CASSLGTGGLYTE. The whole CDR3 region reads CASSLGTGGLYTEAFF.

This clone was detected many times. The sequenced fragment ends 3 residues before the CDR3 boundary, so the rest is inferred from the germline J gene. The J gene is TRBJ1-2, the V gene TRBV5-4; D might be TRBD1 (6 bases). Germline V gene sequence: CDR1 SGHNT, CDR2 YYREEE (reference sequence). The CDR3 extends over 13 amino acids. CDR3 amino acids: CASSLQGGGGYTF. The CDR3 DNA, read in part, is TGTGCCAGCAGCTTACAAGGGGGTGGCGGC.

Comments on this clone: The read ends 3 residues before the CDR3 terminus; that terminus is restored from the germline J gene. This chain uses TRBV6-1 with TRBJ1-1; weak D call: TRBD1 (5 bases). The CDR3 length is 14 residues. Germline loops: CDR1 MNHNS, CDR2 SASEGT. V lost 0 bases to trimming and J lost 4 bases, with 9 bases between them. The CDR3 spells CASSEAGGGTEAFF. CDR3 bases read: TGTGCCAGCAGTGAAGCGGGGGGGGGCACTGAA.

This clone occurred many times. The read is 3 residues too short to cover the CDR3 end, so that end is filled in from the germline J gene. The same CDR3 can be traced to other DNA sequences in this sample. The V and J genes are TRBV6-1 and TRBJ1-5; D unresolved. Trimming pared 3 bases from V and 0 bases from J, leaving 3 bases between. The length of the CDR3 is 13 residues. Germline V gene sequence: CDR1 MNHNS, CDR2 SASEGT. The CDR3: CASSDGSNQPQHF. The DNA read from the CDR3 is TGTGCCAGCAGTGACGGTAGCAATCAGCCC.

This clone was found many times. The CDR3 goes on 3 residues after the read ends, and that part is filled in from the germline J gene. The V and J genes are TRBV30 and TRBJ1-3, with 9 bases matching TRBD1. The CDR3 covers 14 residues. V gave up 1 base and J gave up 3 bases; unmatched junction bases: 1. Germline lookup yields CDR1 GTSNPN and CDR2 SVGIG (reference sequence). The CDR3 reads CAWSETGGGNTIYF. CDR3 bases read: TGTGCCTGGAGTGAGACAGGGGGTGGAAACACC.

This clone was observed at least ten times. The read terminates 3 residues before the CDR3 end, so the remaining end is supplied by the germline J gene. The J gene is TRBJ2-7, the V gene TRBV29-1, with TRBD2 matching over 8 bases. This CDR3 contains 14 residues. Germline loops: CDR1 SQVTM, CDR2 ANQGSEA. J was trimmed by 3 bases and V by 3 bases; bases with no gene match: 7. CDR3 in amino acids: CSVEGAAGDYEQYF. The sequenced CDR3 bases are TGCAGCGTTGAGGGTGCAGCGGGGGACTACGAG.